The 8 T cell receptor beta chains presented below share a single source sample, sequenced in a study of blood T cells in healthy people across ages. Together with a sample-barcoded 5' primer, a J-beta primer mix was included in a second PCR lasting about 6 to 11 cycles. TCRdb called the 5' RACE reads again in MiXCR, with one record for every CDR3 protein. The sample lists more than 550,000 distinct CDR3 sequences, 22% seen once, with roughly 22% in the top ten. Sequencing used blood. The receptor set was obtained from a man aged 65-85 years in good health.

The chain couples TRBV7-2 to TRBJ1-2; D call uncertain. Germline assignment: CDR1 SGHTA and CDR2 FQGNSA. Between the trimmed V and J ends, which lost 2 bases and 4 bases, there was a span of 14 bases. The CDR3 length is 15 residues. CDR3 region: CASSLSGDPFYGYTF. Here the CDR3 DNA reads TGTGCCAGCAGCTTATCAGGAGATCCCTTCTATGGCTACACCTTC.

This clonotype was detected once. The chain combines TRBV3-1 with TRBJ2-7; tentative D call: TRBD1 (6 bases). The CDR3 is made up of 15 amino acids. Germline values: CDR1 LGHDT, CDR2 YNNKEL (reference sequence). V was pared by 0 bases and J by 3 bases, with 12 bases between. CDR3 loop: CASSQDAQGFYEQYF. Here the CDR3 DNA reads TGTGCCAGCAGCCAAGATGCACAGGGCTTCTACGAGCAGTACTTC.

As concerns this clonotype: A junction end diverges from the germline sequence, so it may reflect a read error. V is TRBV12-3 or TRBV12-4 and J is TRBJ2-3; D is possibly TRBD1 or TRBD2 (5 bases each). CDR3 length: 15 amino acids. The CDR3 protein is CASTQGIVGADTRYF. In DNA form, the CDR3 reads TGTGCCAGCACTCAGGGCATAGTGGGAGCAGATACGCGGTATTTT.

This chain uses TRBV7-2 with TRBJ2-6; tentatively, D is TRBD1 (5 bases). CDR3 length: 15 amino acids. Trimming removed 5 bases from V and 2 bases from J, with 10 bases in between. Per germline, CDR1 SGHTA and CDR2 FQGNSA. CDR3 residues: CASSLQVTGANVLTF. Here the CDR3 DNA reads TGTGCCAGCAGCCTACAGGTTACTGGGGCCAACGTCCTGACTTTC.

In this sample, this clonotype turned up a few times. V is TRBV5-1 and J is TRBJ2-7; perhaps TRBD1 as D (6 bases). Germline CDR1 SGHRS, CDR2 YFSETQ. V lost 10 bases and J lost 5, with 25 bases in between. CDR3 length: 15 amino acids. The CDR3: CASSHTGLRSDEQYF. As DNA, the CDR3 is TGCGCCTCCTCCCATACAGGGTTAAGAAGTGACGAGCAGTACTTC. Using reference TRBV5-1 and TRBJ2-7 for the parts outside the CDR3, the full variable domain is KAGVTQTPRYLIKTRGQQVTLSCSPISGHRSVSWYQQTPGQGLQFLFEYFSETQRNKGNFPGRFSGRQFSNSRSEMNVSTLELGDSALYLCASSHTGLRSDEQYFGPGTRLTVT.

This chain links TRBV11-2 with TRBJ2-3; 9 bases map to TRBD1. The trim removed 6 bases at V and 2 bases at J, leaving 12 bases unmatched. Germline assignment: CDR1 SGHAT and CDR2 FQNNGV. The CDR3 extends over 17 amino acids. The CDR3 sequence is CASRPRRDREPTDTQYF. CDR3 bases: TGTGCCAGCAGACCAAGGCGGGACAGGGAGCCCACAGATACGCAGTATTTT.

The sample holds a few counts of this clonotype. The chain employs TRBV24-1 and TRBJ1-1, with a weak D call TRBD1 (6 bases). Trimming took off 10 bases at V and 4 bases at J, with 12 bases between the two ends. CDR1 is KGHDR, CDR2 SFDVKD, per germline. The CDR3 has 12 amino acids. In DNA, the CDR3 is TGTGCCACTGAGGGGGAAGCCACTGAAGCTTTCTTT. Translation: CATEGEATEAFF.

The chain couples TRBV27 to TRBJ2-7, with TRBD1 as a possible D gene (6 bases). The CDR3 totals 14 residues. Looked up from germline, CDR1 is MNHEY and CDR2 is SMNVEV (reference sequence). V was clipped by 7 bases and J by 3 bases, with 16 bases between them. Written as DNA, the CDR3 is TGTGCCAGCAAGGCCCTGGGGGCAAACTACGAGCAGTACTTC. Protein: CASKALGANYEQYF.